Sequencing of this T cell receptor beta chain was carried out in a study of blood T cell repertoires in COVID-19. Turning to the study itself: The study drew acute and convalescent COVID-19 samples from the United States, Italy and Spain. T cells, B-cell-depleted T cells, or PBMCs supplied cDNA or gDNA.

Losses at the gene ends were 4 bases for V and 6 bases for J; bases not matched to a gene: 9. The germline CDR1 and CDR2 sequences are LGHNA and YNFKEQ. The CDR3 length is 15 residues. As handled by the study authors: Estimation of nucleated cell counts was performed using reference gene primer amplification. Libraries were prepared by immunoSEQ multiplex PCR; TCRdb keeps only in-frame clonotypes and omits some of them. D and trimming come from the DNA, and the V and J calls and clone size come from that table. The sample has fewer than 300,000 clones, approximately 82% seen once. V gene TRBV4-2 combines with J gene TRBJ1-2, with 9 bases lining up with TRBD1. This TCR was recovered from a woman aged 18-29 years with acute or convalescent COVID-19. The sample comprised peripheral blood. This CDR3 is CASSPNTGGADGYTF. As DNA, the CDR3 is TGTGCCAGCAGCCCCAATACAGGGGGCGCAGATGGCTACACCTTC.